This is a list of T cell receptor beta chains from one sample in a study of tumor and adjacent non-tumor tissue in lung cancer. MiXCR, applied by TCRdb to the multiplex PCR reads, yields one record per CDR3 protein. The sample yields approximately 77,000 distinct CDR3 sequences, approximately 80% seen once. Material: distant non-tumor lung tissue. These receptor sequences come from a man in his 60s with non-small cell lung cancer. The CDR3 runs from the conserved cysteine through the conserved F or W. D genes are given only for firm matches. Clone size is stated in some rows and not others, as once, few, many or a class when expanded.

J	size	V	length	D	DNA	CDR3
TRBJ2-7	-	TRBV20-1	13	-	TGCAGTGCTAGTGGCAGCGTCTCCTACGAGCAGTATTTC	CSASGSVSYEQYF
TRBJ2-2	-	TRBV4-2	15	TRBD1	TGTGCCAGCAGCCAAGGGACAGGGAATACCCGGGAGCTGTTTTTT	CASSQGTGNTRELFF
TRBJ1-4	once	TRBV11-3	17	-	TGTGCCAGCAGCCCATCGGGACGGGGGATCACTAATGAAAGACTGTTTTTT	CASSPSGRGITNERLFF
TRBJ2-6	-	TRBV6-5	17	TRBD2	TGTGCCAGCAGCATAGCGGGAGCCAGCTCTGGGGCCAAGGTCCTGACCTTC	CASSIAGASSGAKVLTF
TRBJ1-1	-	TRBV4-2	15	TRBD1	TGTGTCAGCAACCAGCTACAGGGGGTGAACACTGAAGCTATCTTT	CVSNQLQGVNTEAIF
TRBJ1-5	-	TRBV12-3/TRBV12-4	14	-	TGTGCCAGCGCCGAGGGGGTGGCCCTTCAGCCCCATCATTTT	CASAEGVALQPHHF
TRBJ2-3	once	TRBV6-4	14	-	TGTGCCAGCAGTGAGGGGGAAGACACAGAAACGCAGTATTTT	CASSEGEDTETQYF
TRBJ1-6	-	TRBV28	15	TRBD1	TGCGCCAGCAGTTTAATGGGACAGGGTGCTTCAACCCTCCACTTT	CASSLMGQGASTLHF
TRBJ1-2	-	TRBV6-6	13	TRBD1	TGTGCCAGCAGTTATCAGGGGGAGTATGGCTACACCTTC	CASSYQGEYGYTF
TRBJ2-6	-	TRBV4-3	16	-	TGCACCAGCAGCCAAGAGGCGGTGTCTGCGGCCAACTTCCTGACTTTC	CTSSQEAVSAANFLTF
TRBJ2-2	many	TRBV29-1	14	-	TGCAGCGTTGCTCGGGACACGAACACCGGGGAGCTGTTTTTT	CSVARDTNTGELFF
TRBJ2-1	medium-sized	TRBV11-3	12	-	TGTGCCAGCAGCCCCCTAACCAATGAGCAGTTCTTC	CASSPLTNEQFF
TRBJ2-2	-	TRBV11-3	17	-	TGTGTCAGCAGCCACCTCGCGATAAGAGGGGCGACCGGGGAACTGTTTTTT	CVSSHLAIRGATGELFF
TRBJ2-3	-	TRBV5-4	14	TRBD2	TGTGCCAGCAGAGACGGGGGGTACACAGATACGCAGTATTTT	CASRDGGYTDTQYF
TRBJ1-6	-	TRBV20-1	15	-	TGCTGTGCTAGAGTCCAGCCAGGGGCGAATTCACCCCTCCACTTT	CCARVQPGANSPLHF
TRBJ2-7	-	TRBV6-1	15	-	TGTGCCAGCGGCAATGGGAGAGTCACTCACTACGAGCAATACTTC	CASGNGRVTHYEQYF
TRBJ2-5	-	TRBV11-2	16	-	TGTGCCAGCAGCTCCACAATAGGAGAGCCAAAGGAGAGCCAGTACTTC	CASSSTIGEPKESQYF
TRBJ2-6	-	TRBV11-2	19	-	TGTGCCAGCAGCTTAGTACCAAAGGGCAGGCCCTCCGTGGCCAACGTCCTGACTTTC	CASSLVPKGRPSVANVLTF
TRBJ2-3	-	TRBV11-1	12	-	TGTGCCAGCACTCTTAGAACAGATACGCAGTATTTT	CASTLRTDTQYF
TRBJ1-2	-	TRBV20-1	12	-	TGCAGTACCCCCACAAGCGGTTACGGCTACACATTC	CSTPTSGYGYTF
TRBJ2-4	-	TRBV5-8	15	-	TGTGCCAGCAGCATCCAGGGTCTAGCCAAAAACATTCAGTACTTC	CASSIQGLAKNIQYF
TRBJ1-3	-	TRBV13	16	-	TGTGCCAGCAGCTTAGGCCCGCCAGGGACTGGGAACACCATATATTTT	CASSLGPPGTGNTIYF
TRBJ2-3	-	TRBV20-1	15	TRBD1	TGCAGTGCTTCACCGGGACAGGGGCGGAGAGAGCACCAGTATTTT	CSASPGQGRREHQYF
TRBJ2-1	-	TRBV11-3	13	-	TGCGCCAGCAGCTTAGGTCAGGAGGTTGAACAGTTCTTC	CASSLGQEVEQFF
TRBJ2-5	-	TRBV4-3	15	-	TGCGCCAGCATGCAAGGGCCGGGTCCCCAAGAGACCCAGTACTTC	CASMQGPGPQETQYF
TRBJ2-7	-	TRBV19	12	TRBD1	TGTGCCAGCCGGACAGGGTACAACGAGCAGTACTTC	CASRTGYNEQYF
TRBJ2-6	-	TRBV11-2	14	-	TGTGTTAGCAGTCCTATCTCTTGGGCCAACGCCCTGACTTTC	CVSSPISWANALTF
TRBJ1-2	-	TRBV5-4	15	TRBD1	TGTGCAAGCACCCCTGCAGGACAGGGGGCGAATGGCTACACCTTC	CASTPAGQGANGYTF
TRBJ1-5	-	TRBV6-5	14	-	TGTGCCAGCAGTTACCAGGGAAGCAATCAGCCCCAGCATTTT	CASSYQGSNQPQHF
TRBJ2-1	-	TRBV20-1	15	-	TGCAGTGCTAGAGAAACTGGCGGTCTAGCCAATGAGCACTTCTTC	CSARETGGLANEHFF
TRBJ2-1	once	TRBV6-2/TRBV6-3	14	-	TGTACCAACACCGACCGGACAGCCCGCAAAGAGCAGTTCTTC	CTNTDRTARKEQFF
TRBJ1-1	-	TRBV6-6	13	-	TGTGCGAGCGGTGGACCGGGCAACACTGAAGCTTTCTTT	CASGGPGNTEAFF
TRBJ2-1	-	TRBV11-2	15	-	TGTGCCAGCAGCTTTCGAGCAGGGTTGGTAGTTGAGCATTTCTTC	CASSFRAGLVVEHFF
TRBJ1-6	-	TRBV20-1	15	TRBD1	TGCAGTGTTAGACGACAGGGGTCCGATAGGTCACCCCTCCACTTT	CSVRRQGSDRSPLHF
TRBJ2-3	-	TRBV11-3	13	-	TGTGCCTGCAGCTTTCATTGGGCAGATACGCAGTATTTT	CACSFHWADTQYF
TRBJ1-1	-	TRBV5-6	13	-	TGTGCCAACAGCTTGCCTCAGGGCAATGAAGCTTTCTTT	CANSLPQGNEAFF
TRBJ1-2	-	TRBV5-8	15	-	TGTGCCGGCAGCTCACGTCAGGAGTTGCGCTATGGCTACACCTTC	CAGSSRQELRYGYTF
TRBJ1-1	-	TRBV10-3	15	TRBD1	TGTGCCATCAGTGACCCAGGGGGCAGGGGGACTGAAGCTTTCTTT	CAISDPGGRGTEAFF
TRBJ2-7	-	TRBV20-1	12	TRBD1	TGCAGTGCTAAAGAGAACAGGGGCGGGCAGTACTTC	CSAKENRGGQYF
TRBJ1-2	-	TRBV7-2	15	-	TGTGCCAGCAGATTAGAGCAAGGGATAGGCTATGGCTACACCTTC	CASRLEQGIGYGYTF
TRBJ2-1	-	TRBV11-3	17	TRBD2	TGTGCCAGTGGCTTAGATCGACTAGCGGGAGAAGGTAATGAGCAGTTCTTC	CASGLDRLAGEGNEQFF
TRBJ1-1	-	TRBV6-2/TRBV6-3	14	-	TGTGACAGCAGTTACCCCTACGGGTACTCTGAAGCTTTCTTT	CDSSYPYGYSEAFF
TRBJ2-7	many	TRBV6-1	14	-	TGTGCCAGCACGGTGGGGGGGCGCTTCGACGAGCAGTACTTC	CASTVGGRFDEQYF
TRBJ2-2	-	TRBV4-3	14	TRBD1	TGCGCCAGTCAGACAGGGGCGGGCACCAGGGAGCTATTTTTT	CASQTGAGTRELFF
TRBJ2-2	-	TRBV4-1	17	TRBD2	TGCGCCAGCAGCTCCCGGACTAGCGGGACGAACACCAGGGAGCTGTTTTTT	CASSSRTSGTNTRELFF
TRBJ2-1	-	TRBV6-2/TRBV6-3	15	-	TGTGCCAACAGAAGACCGGTGGGATTCGGCAATGAGCAGTTCTTC	CANRRPVGFGNEQFF
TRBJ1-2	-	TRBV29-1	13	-	TGCAGCGGGGGCGATAACAGTGGTGATGGCTACACCTTC	CSGGDNSGDGYTF
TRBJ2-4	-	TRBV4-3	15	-	TGCGCGAGCAGCCAAGATCGGGCGGGGAAGGATATTCAGTACTTC	CASSQDRAGKDIQYF
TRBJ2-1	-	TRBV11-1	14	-	TGTGCCAGCAGCTTAGAGTTGATACACAATGAGCAGCTCTTC	CASSLELIHNEQLF
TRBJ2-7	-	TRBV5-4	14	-	TGTGCCAGCAGCTTGGCACAGACCGCCTACGAGCAGTACTTC	CASSLAQTAYEQYF
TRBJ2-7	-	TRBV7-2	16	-	TGTGACAGCAGCTTAGACATCTCTAGTCGAAATCGCGAGCAGTACTTC	CDSSLDISSRNREQYF
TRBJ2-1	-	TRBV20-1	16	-	TGCAGTGCTAGTCATAGTAGACAGTCGTCCTACAATGAGCAGTTCTTT	CSASHSRQSSYNEQFF
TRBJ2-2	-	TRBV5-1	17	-	TGCGTCAGCAGCGAAAACTCGGGGACATCGAACACCGGGGAGCTGTTTTTT	CVSSENSGTSNTGELFF
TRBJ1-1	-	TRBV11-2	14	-	TGTGCCAGCAGTTTCCCCCTAGGACAATATGAAGCTTTCTTT	CASSFPLGQYEAFF
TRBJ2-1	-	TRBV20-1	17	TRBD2	TGCAGTGCTAGAGCTGAAAGGACTAGCTTAACTTTCGATGGGCAATTCTTC	CSARAERTSLTFDGQFF
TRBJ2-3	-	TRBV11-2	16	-	TGTGCCAGTAGCAAAATTTGGGGCGGTAGCGGAGATACGCAGTATTTT	CASSKIWGGSGDTQYF
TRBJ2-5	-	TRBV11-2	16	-	TGTGCCAACAGCTACACAATGGGGGGGCCAAACGAGACCCAGTACTTC	CANSYTMGGPNETQYF
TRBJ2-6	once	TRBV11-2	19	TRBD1	TGTACCAGCAGCTTTGTTCCAAAGGACAGGCCCACTCGGGCCAACGTCCTGACTTTC	CTSSFVPKDRPTRANVLTF
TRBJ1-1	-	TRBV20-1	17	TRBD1	TGCAGTGCTAGAACAAGGACAGGGGGCGCCTGGAATACCGAAGCTTTCTTT	CSARTRTGGAWNTEAFF
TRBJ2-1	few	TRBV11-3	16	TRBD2	TGTGCCAGTAGATTAGGGGGGACTAGCATCCACAATGAGCAGTTCTTC	CASRLGGTSIHNEQFF